These 13 T cell receptor beta chains share one sample of origin, sequenced in a study of T cells expressing NK-cell markers. Each CDR3 protein gets one entry in TCRdb, which reprocessed the 5' RACE reads and gives no DNA. Here the sample table reports about 460,000 distinct CDR3 sequences. Sequencing was done on a sample of blood T cells: a sorted CD56 or NKG2C T cell subset, CD4+ or CD8+ T cells, or bulk PBMC T cells (not recorded which). Source of these receptors: a woman aged 45 to 65 in good health.

The chain couples TRBV29-1 to TRBJ2-1; the TCRdb D gene call, TRBD2, has no DNA to confirm it. From germline, CDR1 is SQVTM and CDR2 ANQGSEA. The CDR3 covers 13 residues. CDR3 in amino acids: CSVRRELGNEQFF.

The V gene is TRBV18, the J gene TRBJ2-1; TCRdb calls TRBD1, which cannot be checked without DNA. This CDR3 comprises 14 residues. CDR1 and CDR2 (germline): KGHSH, LQKENI. The CDR3 region is CASSPRDRANEQFF.

The V call is TRBV24-1, the J call TRBJ2-3; no DNA is available, so the TRBD2 call from TCRdb remains unchecked. The CDR3 is made up of 15 amino acids. CDR1 KGHDR and CDR2 SFDVKD come from the germline V gene. The CDR3 loop reads CATSDAAGGTDTQYF.

The V and J genes are TRBV5-1 and TRBJ2-7; TCRdb picks TRBD2, but there is no DNA to check that call. The CDR3 is 15 residues long. Looked up from germline, CDR1 is SGHRS and CDR2 is YFSETQ. CDR3 in amino acids: CASSSSGTRQGEQYF. Complete variable domain (other parts from reference TRBV5-1 and TRBJ2-7): KAGVTQTPRYLIKTRGQQVTLSCSPISGHRSVSWYQQTPGQGLQFLFEYFSETQRNKGNFPGRFSGRQFSNSRSEMNVSTLELGDSALYLCASSSSGTRQGEQYFGPGTRLTVT.

The rearrangement joins TRBV12-3 or TRBV12-4 to TRBJ2-1; TCRdb gives TRBD2 as the D gene, but with no DNA this cannot be confirmed. The length of the CDR3 is 12 residues. The chain's CDR3 is CASTLGEGEQFF.

This rearrangement joins TRBV6-1 to TRBJ2-7; the TCRdb call, TRBD1, lacks DNA for checking. The germline V gene has CDR1 MNHNS and CDR2 SASEGT. This CDR3 contains 16 residues. CDR3 region: CASSDFLQGTDYEQYF.

This chain links TRBV25-1 with TRBJ2-1; TCRdb reports TRBD2, a call that lacks DNA to check it against. The CDR3 is made up of 15 amino acids. The germline V gene encodes CDR1 MGHDK and CDR2 SYGVNS. The CDR3 reads CASSLLAGGGDEQFF.

J is TRBJ2-2 and V is TRBV10-3. Looked up from germline, CDR1 is ENHRY and CDR2 is SYGVKD. This CDR3 is 16 amino acids long. This CDR3 is CAISEGLGKNTGELFF.

The rearrangement uses TRBV20-1 and TRBJ2-1; checking the TCRdb D call of TRBD2 is not possible without DNA. The CDR3 length is 16 residues. Germline lookup yields CDR1 DFQATT and CDR2 SNEGSKA (reference sequence). CDR3 residues: CSAREMSGTFYNEQFF.

The chain couples TRBV4-1 to TRBJ2-1. The CDR3 loop spans 11 amino acids. CDR1 is MGHRA and CDR2 is YSYEKL in the germline V gene. CDR3: CASSQGGEQFF.

The chain uses TRBV20-1 and TRBJ2-1; the TRBD2 assignment by TCRdb is unverifiable without DNA. The CDR3 consists of 14 residues. Germline V CDR1 and CDR2: DFQATT, SNEGSKA (reference sequence). CDR3 protein: CSRSASGMDNEQFF.

This chain links TRBV25-1 with TRBJ1-2. The CDR3 covers 14 residues. The germline CDR1 and CDR2 sequences are MGHDK and SYGVNS. The CDR3 loop reads CASRKSGGLSGYTF.

V is TRBV6-5 and J is TRBJ2-5; TCRdb returns TRBD1, unconfirmable since there is no DNA. Germline V gene sequence: CDR1 MNHEY, CDR2 SVGAGI. The CDR3 extends over 14 amino acids. CDR3 protein: CASRRGFPGETQYF.